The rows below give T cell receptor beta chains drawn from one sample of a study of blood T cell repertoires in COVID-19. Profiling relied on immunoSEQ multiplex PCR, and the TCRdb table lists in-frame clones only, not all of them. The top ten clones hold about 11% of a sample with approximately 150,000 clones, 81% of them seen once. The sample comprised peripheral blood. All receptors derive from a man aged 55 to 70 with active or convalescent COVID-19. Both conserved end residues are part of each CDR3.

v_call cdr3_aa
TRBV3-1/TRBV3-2 CASSHYGLAGDLGYEQYF
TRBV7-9 CASSSAASDYTNGYTF
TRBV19 CASSILRGNSDGELFF
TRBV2 CASSEAEPQRSGNTIYF
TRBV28 CASSGQGAGDTEAFF
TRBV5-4 CASSLPTSGGYYEQYF
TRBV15 CATSRSPGLAEYEQYF
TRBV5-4 CASSQGLLNTGELFF
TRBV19 CATGIWGRVEKLFF
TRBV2 CASSPGTSGQRDTQYF
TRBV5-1 CASSSGGSGNTIYF
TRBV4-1 CASSQDPTSGGATDTQYF
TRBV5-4 CASSLGGTSGTYEQYF
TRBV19 CASSAALGQRNTIYF
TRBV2 CASRGLAVYEQYF
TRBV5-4 CASSLRTSGYNEQFF
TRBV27 CASSIRQDHNYGYTF
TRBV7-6 CASSIPGLAGTDTQYF
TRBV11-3 CASSLAGQIYNEQFF
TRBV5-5 CASSLVAAGGYEQYF
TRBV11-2 CASSRAGNRDTQYF
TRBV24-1 CATRAGGISYNEQFF
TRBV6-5 CATRTGTVDQPQHF
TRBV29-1 CSVLERKQGARNTEAFF
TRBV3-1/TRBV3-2 CASSQGHTNQPQHF
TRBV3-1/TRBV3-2 CASSQDGGGGAGYTF
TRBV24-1 CATSESGTGYGYTF
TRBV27 CASSPQSSYEQYF
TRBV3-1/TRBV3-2 CASSHGRQGRGYTF
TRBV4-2 CASSQGGAGGETGELFF
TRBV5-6 CASSLRESSYNSPLHF
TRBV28 CASSPQGVDYEQYF
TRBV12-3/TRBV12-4 CASSKDMGFGYTF
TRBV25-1 CASSGTGSNQPQHF
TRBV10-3 CAISESGASGSYPYF
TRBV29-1 CSVGTDTRYGYTF
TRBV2 CASSRMTGAGGNEQFF
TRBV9 CASSRDRDNYGYTF
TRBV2 CASSENDRGPYF
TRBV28 CASSYAGPGQGRYTF
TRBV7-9 CASSLAGQGDTQYF
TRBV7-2 CASNLGRSGTYSNQPQHF
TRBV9 CASSPGQGPYEQYF
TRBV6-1 CASSERGRDEQFF
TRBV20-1 CSASYGLADFTGELFF